This T cell receptor beta chain came from a study of T cell responses to AZD1222 COVID-19 vaccine (dated by TCRdb to the early 2020s). Study-wide context: TCR sequencing was performed for about 250 trial participants, of whom about 200 were given two doses of AZD1222 and some 26 were given two doses of MenACWY control vaccine. Trial participants were enrolled into age subgroups of 18-55, 56-69 and 70-plus years, which contained about 160, 30 and 59 TCR-sequenced participants, respectively. The paper as a whole reports these results and caveats: No day 14 peak-response samples were available, so repertoires were characterized only after the peak T cell response. The 56-69-year group was small, and its depth increase did not reach significance, likely because of low power. CD4 TCRs associated with the vaccine covered the entire spike protein, and the dominant responses were in regions 160-218 and 743-854. Participants were mostly white British, with more females than males. The authors suggested clonal diversity may have been underestimated. Reportedly, almost half of the unique spike-specific TCRs recognized epitopes lying outside the regions that are mutated in the B.1.351 and B.1.1.7 variants. Only five or six AZD1222 recipients were SARS-CoV-2 seropositive at baseline, limiting conclusions about previously exposed vaccinees. After two AZD1222 doses, spike-specific TCR breadth and depth were significantly higher than at day 0 and than in MenACWY recipients.

Points on this clone: The clone's antigen remains unknown. Within one base of it there is no much larger clone, and no base qualities were kept.

The sample's time point label, in plain terms: baseline before first vaccination. The treatment or condition tag for this specimen amounts to: meningococcal conjugate vaccine given as trial control. Vaccinee samples were obtained from the UK trials COV001 and COV002, which included a single-blind randomized controlled phase 2/3 trial of AZD1222 (ChAdOx1 nCoV-19) in healthy adults. Trial participant PBMC samples were collected at day 0 and day 28 after the second dose for TCRbeta chain sequencing. V is pared back by 5 bases and J by 5 bases, with 13 bases lying between the germline termini. The CDR3 sequence holds 13 residues, the cysteine and phenylalanine included. Only CDR3 DNA is held: 39 bases, read in frame from base 1. The CDR3 regions of human TCRbeta chains were subjected to immunosequencing. Per the original workflow: TCRs in the repertoires were compared against a reference library of SARS-CoV-2-specific TCRs that had been generated with the MIRA antigen-specificity platform. Breadth meant the fraction of unique TCRs that were SARS-CoV-2-associated, whereas depth meant the fraction of total T cells that were SARS-CoV-2-associated. Using the MIRA data, every spike-specific TCR was mapped to the spike region that the TCR reacted to and assigned to either a CD4 or a CD8 class. Log10-transformed breadth and depth values were compared by one-way ANOVA with Sidak's multiple comparisons tests. TCRdb took over this immuneACCESS table, retaining in-frame rearrangements with V and J assigned. Such tables are incomplete; in checked studies, under half of the missing clones stem from an unresolved V gene, and the remainder is unexplained. V and J calls and clone size follow that table, whereas D and trimming were derived from the DNA. This sample comprises about 100,000 clones, 80% to 90% of them detected only once. Clones ranked in the top ten supply 4% to 4.5% of the sample.

The V and J genes are TRBV23-1 and TRBJ2-7; TRBD2 is a weak D gene call, 6 bases matching. TRBV23-1 is an open reading frame whose function is uncertain. Sequencing used peripheral blood, obtained on day 0 of MenACWY control vaccination. This TCR was sampled from an adult in good health. The nucleotide sequence reads TGCGCCAGCAGTGCGGGGCCCGGGAACGAGCAGTACTTC. Its amino acids are CASSAGPGNEQYF.